These T cell receptor beta chains were read from a single sample in a study of shared clonotypes between healthy human individuals. Here immunoSEQ multiplex PCR was the method, and the copy in TCRdb shows in-frame clones only, minus some. The sample lists some 2,000,000 clones, 90% to 95% seen once, with 0.1% to 0.15% in the top ten. Input material: naive CD4+ T cells sorted from blood. Source of these receptors: a man aged 18-30 years in good health. CDR3s include the opening cysteine and the closing phenylalanine or tryptophan. D genes are given only for firm matches. The listing skips clone size in some rows; elsewhere it reads once, few, many or a size class.

clone size,J gene,V gene,D gene,CDR3 protein,CDR3 DNA
-,TRBJ2-7,TRBV5-8,-,CASSFLSQGIWSYEQYF,TGTGCCAGCAGCTTTTTATCGCAGGGGATATGGTCCTACGAGCAGTACTTC
-,TRBJ2-2,TRBV13,TRBD1,CASSLGPQGAYTGELFF,TGTGCCAGCAGCTTAGGCCCCCAGGGGGCGTACACCGGGGAGCTGTTTTTT
many,TRBJ2-3,TRBV11-2,-,CASSLEVSADTQYF,TGTGCCAGCAGCTTAGAGGTTAGCGCAGATACGCAGTATTTT
-,TRBJ1-6,TRBV6-5,TRBD1,CASSYSPDRGNSPLHF,TGTGCCAGCAGTTACTCCCCGGACAGGGGCAATTCACCCCTCCACTTT
-,TRBJ2-3,TRBV5-4,-,CASSLHSSTDTQYF,TGTGCCAGCAGCTTGCATTCCAGCACAGATACGCAGTATTTT
-,TRBJ2-3,TRBV5-1,-,CASSSPSWADTQYF,TGCGCCAGCAGCTCACCTTCGTGGGCCGATACGCAGTATTTT
-,TRBJ2-2,TRBV7-2,-,CASSLELRGTGELFF,TGTGCCAGCAGCTTGGAGTTAAGGGGAACCGGGGAGCTGTTTTTT
-,TRBJ2-5,TRBV7-7,-,CASSSGLGRSYF,TGTGCTAGCAGCTCGGGGCTGGGAAGATCGTACTTC
once,TRBJ1-4,TRBV19,TRBD1,CASSTRLGGIFEKLFF,TGTGCCAGTAGTACTCGACTAGGGGGCATTTTTGAAAAACTGTTTTTT
once,TRBJ2-7,TRBV6-5,TRBD1,CASSSGQVVGQYF,TGTGCCAGCAGTTCGGGACAGGTCGTGGGGCAGTACTTC
-,TRBJ1-6,TRBV28,-,CASSLPGSPLHF,TGTGCCAGCAGTTTACCCGGATCACCCCTCCACTTT
-,TRBJ2-1,TRBV5-4,-,CASIRVEFF,TGTGCCAGCATCAGGGTGGAGTTCTTC
-,TRBJ2-7,TRBV6-6,-,CASSNRKNGMNEQYF,TGTGCCAGCAGCAACAGGAAAAATGGGATGAACGAGCAGTACTTC
-,TRBJ2-3,TRBV30,-,CAWSVTVADTQYF,TGTGCCTGGTCCGTAACGGTGGCAGATACGCAGTATTTT
-,TRBJ2-7,TRBV5-8,TRBD1,CASSWGTGGEQYF,TGTGCCAGCAGCTGGGGGACAGGGGGCGAGCAGTACTTC
-,TRBJ2-5,TRBV5-4,TRBD1,CASSRFPGGAYQETQYF,TGTGCCAGCAGCCGTTTTCCAGGGGGCGCATATCAAGAGACCCAGTACTTC
-,TRBJ2-5,TRBV5-1,TRBD2,CASSLQLGGSLETQYF,TGCGCCAGCAGCTTGCAGTTAGGCGGGAGCTTGGAGACCCAGTACTTC
-,TRBJ1-1,TRBV10-3,-,CAISSVMNTEAFF,TGTGCCATCAGTTCAGTTATGAACACTGAAGCTTTCTTT
few,TRBJ2-3,TRBV5-1,TRBD2,CASSDLAAAGDTQYF,TGCGCCAGCAGCGATCTAGCGGCGGCGGGAGATACGCAGTATTTT
-,TRBJ1-5,TRBV5-1,-,CASSLEGSSNQPQHF,TGCGCCAGCAGCTTGGAAGGAAGTAGCAATCAGCCCCAGCATTTT
-,TRBJ2-5,TRBV7-7,-,CASSPRVNQETQYF,TGTGCTAGCAGCCCCCGAGTCAATCAAGAGACCCAGTACTTC
-,TRBJ2-5,TRBV28,-,CASNLYSGQNQETQYF,TGTGCCAGCAACCTCTACTCAGGGCAAAACCAAGAGACCCAGTACTTC
-,TRBJ2-6,TRBV19,-,CASSTSIQISGANVLTF,TGTGCCAGTAGTACCTCAATACAGATTTCTGGGGCCAACGTCCTGACTTTC
-,TRBJ1-1,TRBV10-3,-,CAISVATVNTEAFF,TGTGCCATCAGTGTTGCAACAGTGAACACTGAAGCTTTCTTT
-,TRBJ1-6,TRBV15,-,CATSRATKNSPLHF,TGTGCCACCAGCAGAGCAACGAAGAATTCACCCCTCCACTTT
-,TRBJ2-1,TRBV5-6,-,CASSSRGTGRSYNEQFF,TGTGCCAGCAGCTCCCGGGGGACGGGGAGATCCTACAATGAGCAGTTCTTC
-,TRBJ1-1,TRBV28,-,CATVVGALNTEAFF,TGTGCCACCGTCGTGGGGGCTTTGAACACTGAAGCTTTCTTT
-,TRBJ2-5,TRBV27,-,CASSQQGTQYF,TGTGCCAGCAGTCAACAGGGGACCCAGTACTTC
-,TRBJ2-1,TRBV6-5,-,CASSYPSGGEQFF,TGTGCCAGCAGTTACCCAAGCGGAGGGGAGCAGTTCTTC
-,TRBJ2-1,TRBV18,-,CATRQGPSGLYNEQFF,TGTGCCACCAGACAGGGGCCTAGCGGTCTTTACAATGAGCAGTTCTTC
few,TRBJ2-5,TRBV5-4,-,CASSLILGTQYF,TGTGCCAGCAGCTTAATTCTGGGGACCCAGTACTTC
-,TRBJ1-2,TRBV7-3,-,CASTDGEVGYTF,TGTGCCAGCACCGACGGGGAGGTGGGCTACACCTTC
-,TRBJ2-2,TRBV18,-,CASSPGGELFF,TGTGCCAGCTCGCCGGGCGGGGAGCTGTTTTTT
-,TRBJ1-3,TRBV6-5,TRBD1,CASSLQGLPNTIYF,TGTGCCAGCAGTTTACAGGGGCTCCCGAACACCATATATTTT
-,TRBJ1-2,TRBV18,-,CASSPPGRERAQGNTF,TGTGCCAGCTCACCACCAGGGAGGGAACGGGCTCAAGGGAACACCTTC
few,TRBJ1-2,TRBV7-8,-,CASGDYGYTF,TGTGCCAGCGGGGACTATGGCTACACCTTC
-,TRBJ1-2,TRBV30,TRBD1,CAWSVGDRLYGYTF,TGTGCCTGGAGTGTCGGGGACAGGCTCTATGGCTACACCTTC
-,TRBJ2-1,TRBV9,TRBD1,CASSVARRTGVSYNEQFF,TGTGCCAGCAGCGTAGCGAGGAGGACAGGGGTATCCTACAATGAGCAGTTCTTC
-,TRBJ2-5,TRBV15,TRBD1,CATSRDLLGQGSPETQYF,TGTGCCACCAGCAGAGATTTGTTGGGACAGGGATCCCCAGAGACCCAGTACTTC
-,TRBJ1-5,TRBV5-1,TRBD1,CASSLEGARNQPQHF,TGCGCCAGCAGCTTGGAGGGGGCACGAAATCAGCCCCAGCATTTT
few,TRBJ1-2,TRBV28,-,CASSLRDYYGYTF,TGTGCCAGCAGTTTAAGGGACTACTATGGCTACACCTTC
-,TRBJ2-1,TRBV4-1,-,CASSQGSSSYNEQFF,TGCGCCAGCAGCCAAGGCTCGAGCTCCTACAATGAGCAGTTCTTC
-,TRBJ2-1,TRBV19,TRBD2,CASSMDPKWTSGNYNEQFF,TGTGCCAGTAGTATGGACCCTAAGTGGACTAGCGGGAACTACAATGAGCAGTTCTTC
once,TRBJ2-7,TRBV9,TRBD2,CASSPPRGVDEQYF,TGTGCCAGCAGCCCCCCGCGGGGGGTAGACGAGCAGTACTTC
once,TRBJ2-2,TRBV7-8,TRBD2,CASSPRTSGNTGELFF,TGTGCCAGCAGCCCCCGGACTAGCGGTAACACCGGGGAGCTGTTTTTT